What follows describes a single T cell receptor beta chain. Its antigen is undetermined. These data come from a study of cytomegalovirus exposure and HLA in healthy donors. Whole-study findings and limits: Donors were assumed by presence/absence analyses to have roughly uniform sequencing depth. Donor immune exposure was known only as CMV serostatus.

Primers: 60 Vbeta forward and 13 Jbeta reverse. Sequencing was performed with immunoSEQ multiplex PCR; in TCRdb, only in-frame clones are kept and a portion is missing. The repertoire has 100,000 to 150,000 clones, around 80% of them found once; the top ten carry roughly 5.5%. The V end lost 0 bases, the J end lost 8 bases, and 5 bases lay between the germline ends. CDR1 is SGHNT, CDR2 YYREEE, per germline (reference sequence). CDR3 length: 11 residues. Sequenced sample: PBMCs. This TCR was sampled from a man under 40 in good health and CMV-seronegative. This chain joins TRBV5-4 and TRBJ1-1; D unclear. The CDR3 DNA reads as TGTGCCAGCAGCTTGGGGAGGGAAGCTTTCTTT. Encoded protein: CASSLGREAFF.